Detailed here is one TCR beta chain. The data were taken from a study of blood T cells in healthy people across ages. Germline V gene sequence: CDR1 SQVTM, CDR2 ANQGSEA. This CDR3 comprises 13 residues. The V end was cut by 5 bases, the J end by 7 bases, with 15 bases between. PCR was performed a second time for about 6 to 11 cycles using a sample-barcoded 5' primer and a J-beta primer mix. One entry per CDR3 protein, called by TCRdb with MiXCR from the 5' RACE reads. The sample lists 1.5 million to 2 million distinct CDR3 sequences, around 48% occurring once. This clonotype was sampled from a woman in her thirties or forties in good health. The chain joins TRBV29-1 to TRBJ2-1; possible D gene TRBD1, 6 bases. Input material: blood. The CDR3 sequence: CSVTGAGENEQFF. The CDR3 coding sequence is TGCAGCGTTACTGGAGCAGGGGAAAATGAGCAGTTCTTC.